Shown below are 9 T cell receptor beta chains from a single sample sequenced in a study of shared clonotypes between healthy human individuals. Clones were sequenced by immunoSEQ multiplex PCR, and TCRdb holds only the in-frame ones, with some missing. This table holds about 710,000 clones, just under 75% found once. Sequencing was done on a sample of memory CD4+ T cells sorted from blood. Subset given: CD45RA-negative fraction. All receptors derive from a young woman in good health.

Regarding this clone: A much more abundant neighbour one base away suggests this may be a read error. The chain couples TRBV6-1 to TRBJ1-5, with 7 bases identical to TRBD1. Trimming removed 6 bases from V and 2 bases from J; junction bases left unmatched: 1. The CDR3 consists of 13 residues. Germline-derived CDR1 and CDR2 are MNHNS and SASEGT. As DNA, the CDR3 is TGTGCCAGCAGGGGGACAGGCAATCAGCCCCAGCATTTT. This translates into CASRGTGNQPQHF.

This clone was recorded only once. The chain has TRBV14 and TRBJ2-7; D is possibly TRBD2 (5 bases). Germline V CDR1 and CDR2: SGHDN, FVKESK. CDR3 length equals 16 residues. V lost 4 bases, J lost 2 bases, and 18 bases lay in between. This CDR3 reads CASSRLQLAGAYEQYF. The CDR3 coding sequence is TGTGCCAGCAGCCGTCTCCAGCTTGCGGGTGCCTACGAGCAGTACTTC.

This clone has a handful of counts. This clone may be a read error of a much larger clone one base away. The sample contains more than one DNA sequence encoding this CDR3. V is TRBV5-1 and J is TRBJ1-5; 9 positions match TRBD1. In germline, CDR1 is SGHRS, CDR2 YFSETQ. The CDR3 is 15 amino acids. The V gene end was trimmed by 2 bases and the J gene end by 3 bases; junction bases not matched to a gene: 3. The CDR3 here is CASSLGDRDNQPQHF. The CDR3 DNA reads as TGCGCCAGCAGCTTAGGGGACAGGGACAATCAGCCCCAGCATTTT.

V usage is TRBV19 and J usage is TRBJ1-1; 9 nucleotides match TRBD1. Germline V gene lookup returns CDR1 LNHDA and CDR2 SQIVND (reference sequence). The junction had 5 bases not matched to a gene; V was cut back by 6 bases and J by 6 bases. CDR3 size: 13 residues. The CDR3 here is CASSPGQGPEAFF. CDR3 DNA: TGTGCCAGTAGCCCGGGACAGGGCCCTGAAGCTTTCTTT.

This chain joins TRBV18 and TRBJ2-5; no definite D call. V dropped 0 bases and J dropped 3 bases, with 2 bases sitting between them. Germline-derived CDR1 and CDR2 are KGHSH and LQKENI. This CDR3 is 12 amino acids long. The CDR3 sequence: CASSPPEETQYF. The CDR3 region has the DNA TGTGCCAGCTCACCACCGGAAGAGACCCAGTACTTC. The whole variable domain, remainder taken from reference TRBV18 and TRBJ2-5, is NAGVMQNPRHLVRRRGQEARLRCSPMKGHSHVYWYRQLPEEGLKFMVYLQKENIIDESGMPKERFSAEFPKEGPSILRIQQVVRGDSAAYFCASSPPEETQYFGPGTRLLVL.

J is TRBJ2-1 and V is TRBV6-5; D tentatively fits TRBD1 or TRBD2 (5 bases each). The CDR3 covers 15 residues. Germline lookup yields CDR1 MNHEY and CDR2 SVGAGI. Trimming cost V 1 base and J 3 bases, with 10 bases left between them. This CDR3 is CASSYYGTDYNEQFF. CDR3 DNA: TGTGCCAGCAGTTACTATGGGACCGACTACAATGAGCAGTTCTTC.

The chain links TRBV25-1 to TRBJ1-1, with D possibly matching TRBD1 (5 bases). The germline V and J ends were trimmed by 0 bases and 2 bases, with 7 bases remaining between them. Germline assignment: CDR1 MGHDK and CDR2 SYGVNS. The CDR3 has 14 amino acids. CDR3 bases: TGTGCCAGCAGTGAATACGACAGAAACACTGAAGCTTTCTTT. It codes for CASSEYDRNTEAFF.

J is TRBJ2-3 and V is TRBV9, with D possibly matching TRBD2 (5 bases). V was pared by 3 bases and J by 0 bases, with 11 bases between. CDR3 length equals 15 residues. CDR1 and CDR2 from the germline V gene are SGDLS and YYNGEE. DNA for the CDR3: TGTGCCAGCAGCGCGAGCGGTATTAGCACAGATACGCAGTATTTT. It translates to CASSASGISTDTQYF.

The rearrangement uses TRBV9 and TRBJ1-2; 8 bases are a match to TRBD1. The V gene's germline CDR1 is SGDLS and CDR2 YYNGEE. The CDR3 length is 15 residues. Trimming took 2 bases from V and 4 from J; bases not matched to a gene: 7. CDR3 sequence: CASSVGQGVGYGYTF. CDR3 sequence (DNA): TGTGCCAGCAGCGTCGGACAGGGCGTCGGCTATGGCTACACCTTC.